These T cell receptor beta chains were read from a single sample in a study of Ad26.COV2.S vaccination and SARS-CoV-2 variants. The assay was immunoSEQ multiplex PCR, and TCRdb's table has in-frame clones only and misses some. In the table there are about 430,000 clones, 80% to 95% of which are singletons. The material sequenced was peripheral blood, taken in a trial of Ad26.COV2.S vaccine versus placebo. The receptors come from a person between 18 and 59 years old who received the Ad26.COV2.S COVID-19 vaccine or a placebo. The CDR3 runs from the conserved cysteine through the conserved F or W. A D gene is named only where the DNA matches it firmly. Not all rows give a size; the values are once, few, many and, for expanded clones, a class.

>TRBD1|.|TRBJ1-2|TRBV5-4
CASFRDSPNYGYTF
TGTGCCAGCTTCCGGGACAGTCCTAACTATGGCTACACCTTC
>TRBD2|.|TRBJ2-7|TRBV28
CASSSGTSGSFYEQYF
TGTGCCAGCAGTTCCGGGACTAGCGGGAGTTTCTACGAGCAGTACTTC
>.|.|TRBJ2-1|TRBV11-2
CASSNRKVGQKPYNEQFF
TGTGCCAGCAGCAATAGAAAGGTGGGCCAAAAACCCTACAATGAGCAGTTCTTC
>.|.|TRBJ2-7|TRBV7-9
CASSLMASSYEQYF
TGTGCCAGCAGCTTAATGGCTAGCTCCTACGAGCAGTACTTC
>TRBD2|.|TRBJ2-2|TRBV4-1
CASSQKSGAVPFTTGELFF
TGCGCCAGCAGCCAAAAGAGCGGGGCAGTCCCCTTCACCACCGGGGAGCTGTTTTTT
>TRBD1|.|TRBJ1-6|TRBV27
CASSPTLGQGVSPLHF
TGTGCCAGCAGTCCCACACTGGGACAGGGGGTATCACCCCTCCACTTT
>.|.|TRBJ1-3|TRBV5-4
CASSLRDTIYF
TGTGCCAGCAGCTTGAGAGACACCATATATTTT
>.|.|TRBJ1-6|TRBV30
CAWSHQPPSSYNSPLHF
TGTGCCTGGAGTCATCAGCCCCCGAGCTCCTATAATTCACCCCTCCACTTT
>TRBD1|.|TRBJ1-1|TRBV15
CATISVWDRANTEAFF
TGTGCCACCATCTCGGTATGGGACAGGGCGAACACTGAAGCTTTCTTT
>.|.|TRBJ2-1|TRBV9
CASSVGGSYNEQFF
TGTGCCAGCAGCGTAGGTGGCTCCTACAATGAGCAGTTCTTC
>TRBD2|.|TRBJ2-1|TRBV4-3
CASSQRGLAGYNEQFF
TGCGCCAGCAGCCAAAGGGGACTAGCGGGATACAATGAGCAGTTCTTC
>.|.|TRBJ1-1|TRBV11-2
CASSSLGGGREAFF
TGTGCCAGCAGCTCACTAGGAGGGGGTCGCGAAGCTTTCTTT
>.|once|TRBJ1-1|TRBV6-2/TRBV6-3
CASSSYRENTEAFF
TGTGCCAGCAGTTCATACAGGGAAAACACTGAAGCTTTCTTT
>TRBD2|.|TRBJ2-1|TRBV6-5
CASSLTSFRSEQFF
TGTGCCAGCAGTTTGACTAGCTTTAGGAGTGAGCAGTTCTTC
>.|.|TRBJ2-3|TRBV4-1
CASSQVAMTRTPSTDTQYF
TGCGCCAGCAGCCAAGTGGCGATGACTAGAACCCCCAGCACAGATACGCAGTATTTT
>TRBD1|.|TRBJ2-3|TRBV2
CASSADRATDTQYF
TGTGCCAGCAGTGCGGACAGGGCGACAGATACGCAGTATTTT
>TRBD2|.|TRBJ2-7|TRBV14
CASSQRLAGGYEQYF
TGTGCCAGCAGTCAAAGACTAGCGGGAGGCTACGAGCAGTACTTC
>TRBD2|few|TRBJ2-7|TRBV9
CASSPESSSGAYEQYF
TGTGCCAGCAGCCCAGAGAGTTCTAGCGGGGCCTACGAGCAGTACTTC
>TRBD1|.|TRBJ2-2|TRBV7-9
CASRPQIGTGDTGELFF
TGTGCCAGCAGGCCACAGATAGGGACAGGGGACACCGGGGAGCTGTTTTTT
>.|.|TRBJ2-3|TRBV6-6
CASSYSSDSTDTQYF
TGTGCCAGCAGTTACTCGTCCGACAGCACAGATACGCAGTATTTT
>.|.|TRBJ1-5|TRBV6-5
CASSPMAHQPQHF
TGTGCCAGCAGTCCCATGGCCCATCAGCCCCAGCATTTT
>.|.|TRBJ2-2|TRBV10-3
CAVGNTGELFF
TGTGCCGTAGGCAACACCGGGGAGCTGTTTTTT
>.|.|TRBJ2-7|TRBV12-3/TRBV12-4
CASGRVDEQYF
TGTGCCAGCGGAAGGGTCGACGAGCAGTACTTC
>TRBD1|.|TRBJ1-2|TRBV7-9
CASSATGGSGGYTF
TGTGCCAGCAGCGCGACAGGGGGCTCGGGTGGCTACACCTTC
>.|.|TRBJ2-1|TRBV3-1/TRBV3-2
CASSQRRDEQFF
TGTGCCAGCAGCCAAAGGCGAGATGAGCAGTTCTTC
>.|.|TRBJ2-6|TRBV4-3
CASSQAHNRVISGANVLTF
TGCGCCAGCAGCCAAGCTCACAACAGGGTGATCTCTGGGGCCAACGTCCTGACTTTC
>.|.|TRBJ1-2|TRBV3-1/TRBV3-2
CASSQGWRAEFYGYTF
TGTGCCAGCAGCCAAGGGTGGCGAGCGGAGTTCTATGGCTACACCTTC
>TRBD2|.|TRBJ2-3|TRBV5-1
CASSSTSGSLNTQYF
TGCGCCAGCAGCTCGACTAGCGGGAGTCTGAATACGCAGTATTTT
>.|.|TRBJ1-5|TRBV19
CASSIVGQGGQPQHF
TGTGCCAGTAGTATTGTAGGGCAGGGAGGACAGCCCCAGCATTTT
>.|.|TRBJ2-1|TRBV10-3
CAINAGRVDEQFF
TGTGCCATCAACGCGGGTCGGGTGGATGAGCAGTTCTTC
>TRBD2|.|TRBJ2-1|TRBV7-8
CASSNEGTSGRYYEQFF
TGTGCCAGCAGTAATGAGGGGACTAGCGGGAGGTACTATGAGCAGTTCTTC
>.|few|TRBJ2-7|TRBV4-3
CASSQVAGDDEQYF
TGCGCCAGCAGCCAGGTCGCAGGGGATGACGAGCAGTACTTC
>.|.|TRBJ1-1|TRBV30
CAWSVEVNTEAFF
TGTGCCTGGAGTGTAGAGGTAAACACTGAAGCTTTCTTT
>.|.|TRBJ2-6|TRBV3-1/TRBV3-2
CASGPSGANVLTF
TGTGCCAGCGGACCCTCTGGGGCCAACGTCCTGACTTTC
>.|.|TRBJ1-1|TRBV2
CASSDEGNTEAFF
TGTGCCAGCAGTGATGAGGGGAACACTGAAGCTTTCTTT
>.|.|TRBJ1-4|TRBV30
CAWTLGGALTTNEKLFF
TGTGCCTGGACTTTGGGAGGGGCTCTAACAACTAATGAAAAACTGTTTTTT
>TRBD1|.|TRBJ1-2|TRBV5-4
CASSSWTGLDYGYTF
TGTGCCAGCAGCTCATGGACAGGGCTAGACTATGGCTACACCTTC